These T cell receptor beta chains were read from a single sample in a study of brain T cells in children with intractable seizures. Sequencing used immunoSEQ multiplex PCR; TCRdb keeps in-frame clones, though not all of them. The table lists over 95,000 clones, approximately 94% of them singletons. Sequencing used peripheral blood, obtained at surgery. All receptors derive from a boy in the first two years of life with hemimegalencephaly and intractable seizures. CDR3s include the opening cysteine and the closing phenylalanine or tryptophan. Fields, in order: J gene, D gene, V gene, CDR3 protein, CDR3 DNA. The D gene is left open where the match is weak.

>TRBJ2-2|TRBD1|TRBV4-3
CASSRTQGANTGELFF
TGCGCCAGCAGCCGTACACAGGGGGCGAACACCGGGGAGCTGTTTTTT
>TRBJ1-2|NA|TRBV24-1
CATSERSYGYTF
TGTGCCACCAGTGAACGGTCCTATGGCTACACCTTC
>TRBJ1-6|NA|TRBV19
CATTKPGNNSPLHF
TGTGCCACCACAAAACCCGGGAATAATTCACCCCTCCACTTT
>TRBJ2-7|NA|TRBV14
CASSLSGLTYEQYF
TGTGCCAGCAGCCTTAGCGGCCTTACCTACGAGCAGTACTTC
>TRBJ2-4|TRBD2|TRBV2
CASSGVAGALAKNIQYF
TGTGCCAGCAGCGGGGTAGCGGGAGCCCTAGCCAAAAACATTCAGTACTTC
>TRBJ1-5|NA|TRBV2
CASSEGTSHQPQHF
TGTGCCAGCAGTGAGGGGACTTCCCATCAGCCCCAGCATTTT
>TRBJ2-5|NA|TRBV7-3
CASSFSGETQYF
TGTGCCAGCAGCTTTAGTGGGGAGACCCAGTACTTC
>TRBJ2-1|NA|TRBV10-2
CASGRGASYNEQFF
TGCGCCAGCGGCCGCGGGGCCTCCTACAATGAGCAGTTCTTC
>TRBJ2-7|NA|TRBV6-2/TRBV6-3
CASSDPGRGHNEQYF
TGTGCCAGCAGTGACCCTGGGCGGGGGCACAACGAGCAGTACTTC
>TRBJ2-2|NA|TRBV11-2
CASSSLYDGELFF
TGTGCCAGCAGCTCTCTGTATGACGGGGAGCTGTTTTTT